Each of the 20 T cell receptor beta chains below was sequenced from the same sample in a study of T cell responses to AZD1222 COVID-19 vaccine. Measured with immunoSEQ multiplex PCR; TCRdb has only the in-frame clones, and not every one. The repertoire holds 150,000 or so clones, with about 90% as singletons. This specimen consisted of peripheral blood, obtained on day 0 of AZD1222 vaccination. All receptors derive from an adult in good health.

CDR3 in amino acids: CASSSVGAEQYF. The DNA for the CDR3 is TGTGCCAGCAGCTCGGTGGGGGCCGAGCAGTACTTC. The chain has TRBV27 and TRBJ2-7, with D perhaps matching TRBD1 (6 bases). CDR1 is MNHEY, CDR2 SMNVEV, per germline (reference sequence). Trimming took off 6 bases at V and 6 bases at J, with 12 bases between the two ends. The CDR3 contains 12 residues.

There are a few counts of this clone. This chain links TRBV7-9 with TRBJ1-2; D call uncertain. The ends were cut back, 1 base at V and 4 bases at J, with 4 bases in the middle. Germline lookup yields CDR1 SEHNR and CDR2 FQNEAQ (reference sequence). This CDR3 has 12 amino acids. CDR3 sequence: CASSLGTYGYTF. The DNA for the CDR3 is TGTGCCAGCAGCTTAGGGACCTATGGCTACACCTTC.

This chain connects TRBV5-4 to TRBJ2-4; D is ambiguous. Trimming shortened V by 0 bases and J by 3 bases, and 7 bases separated the two germline ends. Germline-derived CDR1 and CDR2 are SGHNT and YYREEE (reference sequence). The CDR3 runs 14 residues. For the CDR3, the DNA is TGTGCCAGCAGCTTGGCCGATGGCAAAAACATTCAGTACTTC. It is translated as CASSLADGKNIQYF.

This sequence joins TRBV11-2 and TRBJ1-2; D may be TRBD1 (5 bases). Germline V gene sequence: CDR1 SGHAT, CDR2 FQNNGV. The V end lost 5 bases, the J end lost 8 bases, and 15 bases lay between the germline ends. The CDR3 extends over 13 amino acids. The CDR3, as DNA: TGTGCCAGCAGCCCGGGGGACGGTCTGGGCTACACCTTC. This codes for CASSPGDGLGYTF.

The chain employs TRBV5-4 and TRBJ1-3; D is perhaps TRBD1 (6 bases). V lost 1 base and J 4 bases, leaving 12 bases between the germline ends. The CDR3 has 15 residues. Germline CDR1 and CDR2: SGHNT and YYREEE (reference sequence). The CDR3 here is CASSLRGANGNTIYF. Written as DNA, the CDR3 is TGTGCCAGCAGCTTGCGGGGGGCGAACGGAAACACCATATATTTT.

The chain combines TRBV5-8 with TRBJ1-1; D is possibly TRBD1 (5 bases). Germline V CDR1 and CDR2: SGHTS, YDEGEE. The V and J ends lost 4 bases and 2 bases respectively, with 9 bases between them. The CDR3 consists of 13 residues. CDR3 in DNA: TGTGCCAGCAGCGGGGGGATTAACACTGAAGCTTTCTTT. It specifies CASSGGINTEAFF. Looking up the rest from reference TRBV5-8 and TRBJ1-1 gives the full variable domain: EAGVTQSPTHLIKTRGQQATLRCSPISGHTSVYWYQQALGLGLQFLLWYDEGEERNRGNFPPRFSGRQFPNYSSELNVNALELEDSALYLCASSGGINTEAFFGQGTRLTVV.

On this clone: Within the sample, other DNA sequences also encode this same CDR3. The chain carries TRBV6-5 and TRBJ2-3; 9 bases fit TRBD1. Germline CDR1 MNHEY, CDR2 SVGAGI. The CDR3 extends over 16 amino acids. With 0 bases clipped from V and 4 bases from J, the junction kept 5 bases outside the gene matches. DNA of the CDR3: TGTGCCAGCAGTTACTCGGGACAGGGTGGGGCAGATACGCAGTATTTT. Protein product: CASSYSGQGGADTQYF.

The rearrangement joins TRBV11-2 to TRBJ2-2; D unclear. In germline, CDR1 is SGHAT, CDR2 FQNNGV. Trimming shortened V by 0 bases and J by 7 bases, and 6 bases separated the two germline ends. This CDR3 comprises 13 residues. The DNA for the CDR3 is TGTGCCAGCAGCTTAGATCGGAGCGGGGAGCTGTTTTTT. Its protein is CASSLDRSGELFF.

The V gene is TRBV7-9, the J gene TRBJ1-2; no definite D call. Trimming pared 5 bases from V and 5 bases from J, leaving 18 bases between. CDR3 size: 15 residues. Per germline, CDR1 SEHNR and CDR2 FQNEAQ (reference sequence). The CDR3 loop is CASSLISEMGYGYTF. The CDR3 DNA sequence: TGTGCCAGCAGCCTAATCAGTGAAATGGGTTATGGCTACACCTTC.

The chain uses TRBV18 and TRBJ2-1; 12 bases fit TRBD2. Germline V gene lookup returns CDR1 KGHSH and CDR2 LQKENI. The CDR3 sequence is 15 residues long. Trimming at V came to 3 bases and at J to 12 bases, leaving 9 bases not matched to a gene. Written as DNA, the CDR3 is TGTGCCAGCTCACCTACAAACGGACTAGCGGGGACGCAGTTCTTC. This sequence encodes CASSPTNGLAGTQFF.

The rearrangement joins TRBV6-5 to TRBJ1-5; D is possibly TRBD1 (6 bases). The CDR3 extends over 14 amino acids. The V gene's germline CDR1 is MNHEY and CDR2 SVGAGI. Trimming shortened V by 7 bases and J by 5 bases, and 15 bases separated the two germline ends. The CDR3 DNA sequence: TGTGCCAGCATTGTCGGGACAACGTATCAGCCCCAGCATTTT. Translation gives CASIVGTTYQPQHF.

The V and J genes are TRBV9 and TRBJ2-7; 9 bases fit TRBD2. CDR1 is SGDLS, CDR2 YYNGEE, per germline. V lost 2 bases, J lost 6 bases, and 6 bases stayed unmatched. CDR3 length equals 14 residues. The CDR3 nucleotides read TGTGCCAGCAGCGTTAGCGGGAGTTCAGTCGAGCAGTACTTC. Translating it yields CASSVSGSSVEQYF.

The rearrangement uses TRBV4-1 and TRBJ2-1; 8 bases match TRBD2. The length of the CDR3 is 19 residues. CDR1 is MGHRA, CDR2 YSYEKL, per germline. Trimming at V came to 0 bases and at J to 4 bases, leaving 14 bases not matched to a gene. In DNA, the CDR3 is TGCGCCAGCAGCCAAGATCCCCTAGCGGGTCCTTCCGGGTACAATGAGCAGTTCTTC. It yields the protein CASSQDPLAGPSGYNEQFF.

The chain uses TRBV7-2 and TRBJ1-3; the D is unclear. Trimming stripped 3 bases from V and 0 bases from J, with 15 bases between. Germline loops: CDR1 SGHTA, CDR2 FQGNSA. The CDR3 consists of 17 residues. In DNA, the CDR3 is TGTGCCAGCAGCTTGTCTGACGTGCGGTACTCTGGAAACACCATATATTTT. Protein: CASSLSDVRYSGNTIYF.

This clone was recorded only once. The chain has TRBV10-1 and TRBJ1-1; D not certain. This CDR3 comprises 15 residues. The germline V gene encodes CDR1 WNHNN and CDR2 SYGVQD (reference sequence). V shed 3 bases and J shed 0 bases, with 11 bases lying between them. CDR3 residues: CASSDSRRLNTEAFF. CDR3 nucleotide sequence: TGCGCCAGCAGTGATAGCCGGAGATTGAACACTGAAGCTTTCTTT.

V is TRBV6-5 and J is TRBJ2-1; a weak D match, TRBD1 (6 bases). The germline V gene has CDR1 MNHEY and CDR2 SVGAGI. The CDR3 has 14 residues. Trimming removed 0 bases at V and 6 bases at J, with 9 bases between. CDR3 residues: CASSYSSRGNEQFF. CDR3 nucleotides: TGTGCCAGCAGTTACTCCTCCAGGGGCAATGAGCAGTTCTTC.

The rearrangement links TRBV5-1 to TRBJ1-6; no reliable D call. Germline V lookup: CDR1 SGHRS, CDR2 YFSETQ. V lost 1 base to trimming and J lost 8 bases, with 13 bases between them. The CDR3 loop spans 15 amino acids. CDR3 nucleotide sequence: TGCGCCAGCAGCTTGAATTGGAACGGGGATTCACCCCTCCACTTT. Its translation is CASSLNWNGDSPLHF.

J is TRBJ2-3 and V is TRBV30; weak D call: TRBD1 (5 bases). Germline V gives CDR1 GTSNPN, CDR2 SVGIG (reference sequence). V dropped 3 bases and J dropped 1 base, with 20 bases sitting between them. The CDR3 runs 17 residues. The CDR3 reads CAWRPSRRAWGTDTQYF. In DNA form, the CDR3 reads TGTGCCTGGAGACCCTCCCGCAGGGCGTGGGGCACAGATACGCAGTATTTT.

The V gene is TRBV5-6, the J gene TRBJ2-7; no firm D call. The CDR3 is 11 amino acids. V lost 4 bases, J lost 3 bases, and 5 bases lay in between. Germline CDR1 reads SGHDT; CDR2 reads YYEEEE. The CDR3 nucleotides read TGTGCCAGCAGCGTTTACTACGAGCAGTACTTC. The encoded protein is CASSVYYEQYF.

The chain is built from TRBV3-1 (or the pseudogene TRBV3-2) and TRBJ2-4; 9 nucleotides match TRBD1. Germline trimming cut 1 base from V and 3 bases from J; bases unmatched to any gene: 10. Germline V lookup: CDR1 LGHDT, CDR2 YNNKEL (reference sequence). The length of the CDR3 is 18 residues. The CDR3 region is CASSQVRTGGAVKNIQYF. CDR3 DNA: TGTGCCAGCAGCCAAGTTAGAACAGGGGGCGCGGTCAAAAACATTCAGTACTTC.